These T cell receptor beta chains were read from a single sample in a study of siplizumab effects on memory and regulatory T cells. Only in-frame clones appear in the TCRdb table, and some are missing; sequencing was by immunoSEQ multiplex PCR. Here the sample spans roughly 50,000 clones, approximately 93% being singletons. The specimen was CD8+ T cells sorted from blood. The source of these receptors is a human donor in good health. Both conserved end residues are part of each CDR3.

v_call	cdr3_length	j_call	cdr3_aa
TRBV7-9	12	TRBJ2-7	CASQLGSHEQYF
TRBV9	12	TRBJ2-5	CASSPGGREQYF
TRBV5-6	16	TRBJ2-6	CASSLFAGTGANVLTF
TRBV29-1	13	TRBJ2-5	CSVEDRIMETQYF
TRBV30	12	TRBJ2-2	CAWGTGTGELFF
TRBV19	16	TRBJ2-2	CATRWGPQYDTGELFF
TRBV30	13	TRBJ1-5	CAWSVQGGQPQHF
TRBV28	14	TRBJ2-3	CASIGLAGVDTQYF
TRBV7-8	17	TRBJ2-3	CASSSPGRDRLLNTQYF
TRBV27	12	TRBJ2-1	CASSLTSNEQFF
TRBV19	13	TRBJ2-2	CASREDMTGELFF
TRBV2	13	TRBJ1-1	CASRTEVNTEAFF
TRBV5-1	16	TRBJ2-2	CASSLGRDTRTGELFF
TRBV28	15	TRBJ1-5	CASSFSGWGNQPQHF
TRBV2	16	TRBJ2-5	CASSEGSQIPQETQYF
TRBV27	14	TRBJ2-3	CASSSYLSTDTQYF
TRBV13	14	TRBJ1-1	CASSLGSMNTEAFF